A selection of T cell receptor beta chains follows, all from one sample in a study of T cells in Graves' hyperthyroidism and ophthalmopathy. A single record per CDR3 protein comes from TCRdb applying MiXCR to the multiplex PCR reads. The table has approximately 640,000 distinct CDR3 sequences, less than 45% seen once; the top ten hold about 7.7%. Sequencing used peripheral blood or thyroid tissue (not recorded which). These receptors were taken from an adult man with Graves' disease, either hyperthyroidism or ophthalmopathy (not recorded which). Both conserved end residues are part of each CDR3. A D gene is named only where the DNA matches it firmly. Clone size is stated in some rows and not others, as once, few, many or a class when expanded.

len	v_gene	j_gene	d_gene	abundance	CDR3nt	CDR3aa
15	TRBV7-8	TRBJ1-6	NA	NA	TGTGCCAGCAGCGTTGCAGGGACCAACAATTCACCCCTCCACTTT	CASSVAGTNNSPLHF
15	TRBV6-1	TRBJ1-5	TRBD1	NA	TGTGCCAGCAGTTTGGACAGGGCTAGCAATCAGCCCCAGCATTTT	CASSLDRASNQPQHF
14	TRBV9	TRBJ1-2	NA	many	TGTGCCAGCAGCCATTCGACCAGGGACTATGGCTACACCTTC	CASSHSTRDYGYTF
13	TRBV20-1	TRBJ1-3	NA	NA	TGCAGTGCTCGCCTCGGAGCTGGAAACACCATATATTTT	CSARLGAGNTIYF
16	TRBV13	TRBJ1-1	NA	NA	TGTGCCAGCAGCATAGGACGATTGCCCTCCTGGACTGAAGCTTTCTTT	CASSIGRLPSWTEAFF
12	TRBV15	TRBJ2-7	NA	NA	TGTGCCACCAGCAGAGATTTCTACGAGCAGTACTTC	CATSRDFYEQYF
13	TRBV27	TRBJ2-7	NA	many	TGTGCCAGCAGCCGGGAGATCTCCTACGAGCAGTACTTC	CASSREISYEQYF
16	TRBV10-3	TRBJ1-2	TRBD1	NA	TGTGCCATCACTAATGAGGGACAGGGGGCCCGTTATGGCTACACCTTC	CAITNEGQGARYGYTF
15	TRBV9	TRBJ1-1	NA	many	TGTGCCAGCAGCGTAGTAGAGACATTGAACACTGAAGCTTTCTTT	CASSVVETLNTEAFF
13	TRBV7-2	TRBJ1-5	NA	few	TGTGCCAGCAGCTTCCAGCAGGGGCAGCCCCAGCATTTT	CASSFQQGQPQHF
11	TRBV25-1	TRBJ1-2	NA	NA	TGTGCTCCGACAGATAACTATGGCTACACCTTC	CAPTDNYGYTF
14	TRBV7-2	TRBJ1-4	TRBD1	NA	TGTGCCAGCAGCCCACAGGGGGCGCGGAAAAAACTGTTTTTT	CASSPQGARKKLFF
14	TRBV24-1	TRBJ2-7	NA	NA	TGTGCCACCAGTTACAAGAGATCTTCCTACGAGCAGTACTTC	CATSYKRSSYEQYF
11	TRBV5-1	TRBJ1-1	NA	NA	TGCGCCAGCAGCCTGAACACTGAAGCTCTCTTT	CASSLNTEALF
15	TRBV20-1	TRBJ2-5	NA	few	TGCAGTGCTAGAGATGGTACGGTATTACAAGAGACCCAGTACTTC	CSARDGTVLQETQYF
16	TRBV7-8	TRBJ1-2	NA	NA	TGTGCCAGCAGGGGGCAGGGGCTTCAAGCTAACTATGGCTACACCTTC	CASRGQGLQANYGYTF
18	TRBV20-1	TRBJ2-5	TRBD2	NA	TGCAGTGCTAGAGATCTAGCGGGGGGGCCCGGACACCAAGAGACCCAGTACTTC	CSARDLAGGPGHQETQYF
13	TRBV29-1	TRBJ2-6	NA	NA	TGCAGCGGGACAATAACAGGCACTAACGTCCTGACTTTC	CSGTITGTNVLTF
12	TRBV20-1	TRBJ2-5	NA	NA	TGCAGTGCTCAAATTCCGGGTGAGACCCAGTACTTC	CSAQIPGETQYF
12	TRBV15	TRBJ1-5	NA	NA	TGTGCCACCAGCAGAGATAACTGGGACCGTAATTTT	CATSRDNWDRNF
13	TRBV12-3/TRBV12-4	TRBJ1-2	NA	few	TGTGCCAGCACGTATAGAGGGATCTATGGCTACACCTTC	CASTYRGIYGYTF
13	TRBV2	TRBJ1-1	NA	NA	TGTGCCAGCAGCCCCGATATGGGACAAGAAGCTTTCTTT	CASSPDMGQEAFF
16	TRBV29-1	TRBJ2-5	TRBD2	NA	TGCAGCGTTGAACCGGGACTAGCGGCCCCGGGGGAGACCCAGTACTTC	CSVEPGLAAPGETQYF
14	TRBV6-5	TRBJ2-7	NA	NA	TGTGCCAGCAGGACTAGGGACAGATCCTACGAGCAGTACTTC	CASRTRDRSYEQYF
18	TRBV7-2	TRBJ1-5	NA	few	TGTGCCAGCAGCTCCATGAGATGGGACGGGGATAGCAATCAGCCCCAGCATTTT	CASSSMRWDGDSNQPQHF
15	TRBV7-6	TRBJ2-7	TRBD2	NA	TGTGCCAGCAGCCCGCCACTAGCGGGAGTTCGCGAGCAGTACTTC	CASSPPLAGVREQYF
16	TRBV6-5	TRBJ2-2	TRBD1	many	TGTGCCAGCATCCGACAGGGTGGACTGCACACCGGGGAGCTGTTTTTT	CASIRQGGLHTGELFF
14	TRBV29-1	TRBJ2-7	NA	NA	TGCAGCGTGAGCACCGTTAACAGCGCCTACGAGCAGTACTTC	CSVSTVNSAYEQYF
15	TRBV24-1	TRBJ1-5	NA	once	TGTGCCACCAGTGCCACGGAGGGGGGCGGTCAGCCCCAGCATTTT	CATSATEGGGQPQHF
14	TRBV20-1	TRBJ2-2	TRBD1	NA	TGCAGTGCTAGAGGACAGGGCCTAAGCGGGGAGCTGTTTTTT	CSARGQGLSGELFF
13	TRBV15	TRBJ1-1	NA	many	TGTGCCACCAGCAGAGTAGGAGGGGCAGAAGCTTTCTTT	CATSRVGGAEAFF
20	TRBV15	TRBJ2-2	NA	NA	TGTGCCACCAGCAGAGATCTCGACGGGATGAACTACCAGCCCACCGGGGAGCTGTTTTTT	CATSRDLDGMNYQPTGELFF